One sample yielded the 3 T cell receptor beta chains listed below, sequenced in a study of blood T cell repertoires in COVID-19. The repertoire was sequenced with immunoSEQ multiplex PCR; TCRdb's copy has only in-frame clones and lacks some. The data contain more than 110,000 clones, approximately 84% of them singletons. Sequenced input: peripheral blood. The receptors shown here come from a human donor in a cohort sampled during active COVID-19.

The CDR3 loop is CASSLAGRHNSPLHF. The CDR3 bases are TGTGCCAGCAGCCTTGCAGGGCGTCATAATTCACCCCTCCACTTT. V usage is TRBV5-5 and J usage is TRBJ1-6, with a tentative D call TRBD1 (5 bases). The CDR3 is made up of 15 amino acids. The V and J ends lost 4 bases and 5 bases respectively, with 13 bases between them. From germline, CDR1 is SGHKS and CDR2 YYEKEE (reference sequence).

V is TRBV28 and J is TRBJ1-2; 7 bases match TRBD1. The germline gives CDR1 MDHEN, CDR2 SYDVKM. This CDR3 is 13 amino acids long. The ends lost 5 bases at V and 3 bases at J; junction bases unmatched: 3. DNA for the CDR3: TGTGCCAGCAGTCAAACAGGGGACTATGGCTACACCTTC. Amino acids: CASSQTGDYGYTF.

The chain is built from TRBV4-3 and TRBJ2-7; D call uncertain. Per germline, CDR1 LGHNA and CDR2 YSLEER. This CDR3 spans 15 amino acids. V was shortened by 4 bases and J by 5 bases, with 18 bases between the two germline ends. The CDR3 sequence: CASSPRSDSFHEQYV. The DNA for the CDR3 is TGCGCCAGCAGCCCCCGTTCTGATAGTTTCCACGAGCAGTACGTC.